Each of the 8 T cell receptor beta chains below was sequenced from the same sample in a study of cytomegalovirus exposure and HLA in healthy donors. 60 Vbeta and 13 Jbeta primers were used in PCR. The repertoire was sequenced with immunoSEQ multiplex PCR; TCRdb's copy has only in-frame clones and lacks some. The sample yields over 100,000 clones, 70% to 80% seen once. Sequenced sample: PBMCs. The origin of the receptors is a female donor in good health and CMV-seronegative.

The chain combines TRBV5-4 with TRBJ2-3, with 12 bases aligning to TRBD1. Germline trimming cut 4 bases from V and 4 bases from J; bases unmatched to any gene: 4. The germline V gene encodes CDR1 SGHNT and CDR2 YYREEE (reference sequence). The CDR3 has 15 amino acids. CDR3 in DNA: TGTGCCAGCAGCGAGGGACAGGGGGCATCAGATACGCAGTATTTT. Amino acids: CASSEGQGASDTQYF. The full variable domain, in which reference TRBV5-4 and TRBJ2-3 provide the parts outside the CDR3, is ETGVTQSPTHLIKTRGQQVTLRCSSQSGHNTVSWYQQALGQGPQFIFQYYREEENGRGNFPPRFSGLQFPNYSSELNVNALELDDSALYLCASSEGQGASDTQYFGPGTRLTVL.

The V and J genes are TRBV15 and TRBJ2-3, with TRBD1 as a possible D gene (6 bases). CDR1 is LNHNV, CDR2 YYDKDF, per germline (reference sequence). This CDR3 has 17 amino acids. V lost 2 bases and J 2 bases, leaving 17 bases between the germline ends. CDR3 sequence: CATSRIPEGVSTDTQYF. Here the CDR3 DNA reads TGTGCCACCAGCAGAATCCCTGAGGGGGTTTCCACAGATACGCAGTATTTT.

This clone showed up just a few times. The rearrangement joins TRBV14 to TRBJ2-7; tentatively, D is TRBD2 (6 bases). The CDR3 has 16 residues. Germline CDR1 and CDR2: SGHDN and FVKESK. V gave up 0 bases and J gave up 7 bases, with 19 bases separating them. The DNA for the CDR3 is TGTGCCAGCAGCCAAGAGGGTCCGGGACTTGAGTGGGAGCAGTACTTC. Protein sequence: CASSQEGPGLEWEQYF.

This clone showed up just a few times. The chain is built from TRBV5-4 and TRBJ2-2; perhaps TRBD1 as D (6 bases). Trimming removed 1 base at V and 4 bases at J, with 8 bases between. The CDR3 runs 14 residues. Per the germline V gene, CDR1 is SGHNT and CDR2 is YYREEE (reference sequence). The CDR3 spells CASSLTGFTGELFF. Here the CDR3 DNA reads TGTGCCAGCAGCTTGACAGGGTTCACCGGGGAGCTGTTTTTT.

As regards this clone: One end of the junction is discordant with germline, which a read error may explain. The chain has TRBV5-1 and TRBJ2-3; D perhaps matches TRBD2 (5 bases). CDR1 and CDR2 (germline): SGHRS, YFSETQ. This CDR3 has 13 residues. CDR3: CASRGGGTDAQYF. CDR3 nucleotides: TGCGCCAGCAGGGGCGGAGGCACAGATGCGCAGTATTTT.

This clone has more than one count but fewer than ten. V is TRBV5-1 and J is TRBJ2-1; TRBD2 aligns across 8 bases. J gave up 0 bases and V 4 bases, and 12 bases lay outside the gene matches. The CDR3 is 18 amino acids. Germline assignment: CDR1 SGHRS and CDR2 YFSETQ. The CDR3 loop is CASSLKQLAARSYNEQFF. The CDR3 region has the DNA TGCGCCAGCAGCCTTAAACAACTAGCGGCGCGCTCCTACAATGAGCAGTTCTTC.

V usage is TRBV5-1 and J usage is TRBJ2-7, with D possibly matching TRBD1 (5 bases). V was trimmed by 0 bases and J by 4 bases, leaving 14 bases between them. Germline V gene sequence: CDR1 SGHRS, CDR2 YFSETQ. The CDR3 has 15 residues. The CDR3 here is CASSLAGRAEYEQYF. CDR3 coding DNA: TGCGCCAGCAGCTTGGCCGGCAGGGCTGAGTACGAGCAGTACTTC.

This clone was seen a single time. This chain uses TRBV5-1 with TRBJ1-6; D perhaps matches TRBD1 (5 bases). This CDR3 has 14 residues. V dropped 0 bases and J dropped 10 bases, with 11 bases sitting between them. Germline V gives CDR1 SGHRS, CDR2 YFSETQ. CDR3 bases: TGCGCCAGCAGCTTGGAGGGGACTCGGTCACCCCTCCACTTT. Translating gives CASSLEGTRSPLHF. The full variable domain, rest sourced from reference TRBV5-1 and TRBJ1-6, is KAGVTQTPRYLIKTRGQQVTLSCSPISGHRSVSWYQQTPGQGLQFLFEYFSETQRNKGNFPGRFSGRQFSNSRSEMNVSTLELGDSALYLCASSLEGTRSPLHFGNGTRLTVT.